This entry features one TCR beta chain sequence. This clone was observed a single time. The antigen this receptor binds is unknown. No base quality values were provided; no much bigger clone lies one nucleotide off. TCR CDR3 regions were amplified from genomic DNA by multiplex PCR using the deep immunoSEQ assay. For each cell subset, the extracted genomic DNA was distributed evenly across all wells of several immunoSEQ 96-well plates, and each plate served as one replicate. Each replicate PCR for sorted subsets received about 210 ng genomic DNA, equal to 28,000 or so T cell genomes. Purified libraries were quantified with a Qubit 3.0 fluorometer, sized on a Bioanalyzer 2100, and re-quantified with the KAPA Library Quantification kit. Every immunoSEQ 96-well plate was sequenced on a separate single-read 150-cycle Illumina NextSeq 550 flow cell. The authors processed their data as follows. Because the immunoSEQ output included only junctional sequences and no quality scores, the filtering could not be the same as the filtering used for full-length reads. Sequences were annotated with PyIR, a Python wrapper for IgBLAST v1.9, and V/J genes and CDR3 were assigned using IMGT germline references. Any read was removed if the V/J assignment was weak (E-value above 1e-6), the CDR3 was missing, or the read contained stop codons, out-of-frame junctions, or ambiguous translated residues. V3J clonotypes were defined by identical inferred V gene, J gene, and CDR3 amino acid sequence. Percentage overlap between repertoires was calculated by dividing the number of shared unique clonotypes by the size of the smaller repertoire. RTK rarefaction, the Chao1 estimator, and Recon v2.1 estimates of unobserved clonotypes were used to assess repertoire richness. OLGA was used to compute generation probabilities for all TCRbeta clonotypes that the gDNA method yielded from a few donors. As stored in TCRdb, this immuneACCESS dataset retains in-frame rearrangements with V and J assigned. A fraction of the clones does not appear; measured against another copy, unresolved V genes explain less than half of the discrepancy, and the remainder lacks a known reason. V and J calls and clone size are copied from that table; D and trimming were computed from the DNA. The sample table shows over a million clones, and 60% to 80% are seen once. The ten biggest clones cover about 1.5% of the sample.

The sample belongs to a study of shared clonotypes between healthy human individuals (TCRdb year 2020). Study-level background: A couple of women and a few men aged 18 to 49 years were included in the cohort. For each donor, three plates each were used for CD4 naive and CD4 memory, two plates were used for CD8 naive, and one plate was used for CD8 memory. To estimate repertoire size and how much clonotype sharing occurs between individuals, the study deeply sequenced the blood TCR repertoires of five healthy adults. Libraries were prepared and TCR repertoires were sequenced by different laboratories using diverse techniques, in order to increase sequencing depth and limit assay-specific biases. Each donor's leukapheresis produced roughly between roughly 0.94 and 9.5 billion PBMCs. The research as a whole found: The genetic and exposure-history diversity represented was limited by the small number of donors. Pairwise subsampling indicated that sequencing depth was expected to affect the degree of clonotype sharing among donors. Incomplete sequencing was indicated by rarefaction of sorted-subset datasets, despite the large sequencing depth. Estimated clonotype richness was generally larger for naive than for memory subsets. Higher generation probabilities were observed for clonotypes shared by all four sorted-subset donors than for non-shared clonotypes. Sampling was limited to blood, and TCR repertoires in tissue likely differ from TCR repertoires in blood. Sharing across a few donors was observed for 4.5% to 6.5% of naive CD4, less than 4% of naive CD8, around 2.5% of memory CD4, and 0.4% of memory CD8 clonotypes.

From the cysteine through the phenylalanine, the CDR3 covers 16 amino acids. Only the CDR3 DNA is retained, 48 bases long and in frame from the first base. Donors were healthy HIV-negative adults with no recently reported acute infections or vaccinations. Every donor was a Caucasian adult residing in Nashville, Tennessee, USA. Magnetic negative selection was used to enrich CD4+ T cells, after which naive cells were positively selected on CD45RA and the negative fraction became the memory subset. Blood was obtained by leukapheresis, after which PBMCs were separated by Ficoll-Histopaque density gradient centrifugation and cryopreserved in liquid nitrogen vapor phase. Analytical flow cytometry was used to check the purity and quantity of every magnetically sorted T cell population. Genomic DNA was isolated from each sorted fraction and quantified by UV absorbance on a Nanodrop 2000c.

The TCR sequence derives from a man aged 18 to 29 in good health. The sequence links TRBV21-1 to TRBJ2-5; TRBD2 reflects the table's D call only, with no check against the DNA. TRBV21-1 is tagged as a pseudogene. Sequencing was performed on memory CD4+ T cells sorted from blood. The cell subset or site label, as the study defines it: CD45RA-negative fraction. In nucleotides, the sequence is TGTGCCAGCAGCGAACAGGAGGAGGGGTTAAAAGAGACCCAGTACTTC. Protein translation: CASSEQEEGLKETQYF.